The 12 T cell receptor beta chains reported below all come from one sample, sequenced in a study of blood T cells in healthy people across ages. PCR was performed a second time for 7 to 11 cycles using a sample-barcoded 5' primer and a J-beta primer mix. Each CDR3 protein gets one entry after TCRdb re-called the 5' RACE reads with MiXCR. This repertoire shows approximately 820,000 distinct CDR3 sequences, 40% to 50% found once; its top ten account for roughly a fifth. The specimen sequenced was blood. These receptors were collected from a man aged 60 to 75 in good health.

J is TRBJ2-2 and V is TRBV5-1; perhaps TRBD1 as D (5 bases). V lost 0 bases and J 6 bases, leaving 9 bases between the germline ends. Germline V CDR1 and CDR2: SGHRS, YFSETQ. The length of the CDR3 is 14 residues. CDR3 protein: CASSLVLQAGELFF. Here the CDR3 DNA reads TGCGCCAGCAGCTTGGTACTACAGGCCGGGGAGCTGTTTTTT.

The chain couples TRBV19 to TRBJ2-3; no clear D. Germline V gene data show CDR1 as LNHDA and CDR2 as SQIVND (reference sequence). Deletions cut 6 bases from V and 2 bases from J, with 12 bases between. The CDR3 has 14 amino acids. CDR3 residues: CASRLESYTDTQYF. CDR3 DNA sequence: TGTGCCAGTAGGCTAGAGAGTTACACAGATACGCAGTATTTT.

This clonotype has just a few counts. CDR3 sequence reads: CASSFETNYEQYF. In DNA, the CDR3 is TGCGCCAGCAGCTTCGAGACGAACTACGAGCAGTACTTC. The rearrangement uses TRBV5-1 and TRBJ2-7; D not resolved. The CDR3 has 13 residues. Deletions cut 2 bases from V and 3 bases from J, with 9 bases between. Per the germline V gene, CDR1 is SGHRS and CDR2 is YFSETQ.

The chain uses TRBV28 and TRBJ1-2, with D perhaps matching TRBD1 (5 bases). Germline V gene data show CDR1 as MDHEN and CDR2 as SYDVKM. The germline V and J ends were trimmed by 7 bases and 7 bases, with 16 bases remaining between them. The CDR3 contains 13 residues. CDR3 DNA: TGTGCCAGCACTACCGGGACCTCGCTTGGCTACACCTTC. Its protein product is CASTTGTSLGYTF.

The chain combines TRBV20-1 with TRBJ2-7; D is undetermined. The V gene lost 4 bases and the J gene lost 4 bases, with 11 bases spanning the gap. The CDR3 is made up of 12 amino acids. Per the germline V gene, CDR1 is DFQATT and CDR2 is SNEGSKA (reference sequence). The DNA for the CDR3 is TGCAGTGCTAAGAGTCCTACGTACGAGCAGTACTTC. The encoded protein is CSAKSPTYEQYF.

The chain combines TRBV27 with TRBJ1-1, with a tentative D call TRBD1 (5 bases). Germline V gene data show CDR1 as MNHEY and CDR2 as SMNVEV (reference sequence). Trimming took off 4 bases at V and 3 bases at J, with 15 bases between the two ends. The CDR3 runs to 15 residues. CDR3 sequence: CASSSKGILDTEAFF. The CDR3 DNA is TGTGCCAGCAGTTCAAAGGGGATTTTGGACACTGAAGCTTTCTTT.

Comment on this clonotype: A much larger clone differs from this one at a single base, so this may be a read error. The chain employs TRBV7-2 and TRBJ2-4; 8 bases agree with TRBD1. Judging by the DNA end, TRBJ2-5 fits better; the J call may be wrong. The germline gives CDR1 SGHTA, CDR2 FQGNSA. The length of the CDR3 is 14 residues. CDR3 region: CANSLTGGGKTQYF. The CDR3 DNA reads TGTGCCAACAGCCTAACAGGGGGAGGAAAGACCCAGTACTTC.

This clonotype was seen a handful of times. The chain combines TRBV7-8 with TRBJ1-6, with D maybe TRBD1 (5 bases). The ends were cut back, 1 base at V and 6 bases at J, with 10 bases in the middle. The germline gives CDR1 SGHVS, CDR2 FQNEAQ. CDR3 length equals 15 residues. The CDR3 is CASSLEQQANSPLHF. Written as DNA, the CDR3 is TGTGCCAGCAGCTTAGAACAACAGGCTAATTCACCCCTCCACTTT.

This clonotype was found once. CDR3 amino acids: CASMVSSSYNEQFF. For the CDR3, the DNA is TGTGCCAGCATGGTCAGTAGCTCCTACAATGAGCAGTTCTTC. The chain uses TRBV6-6 and TRBJ2-1; D gene ambiguous. Looked up from germline, CDR1 is MNHNY and CDR2 is SVGAGI (reference sequence). CDR3 length equals 14 residues. Trimming shortened V by 7 bases and J by 0 bases, and 10 bases separated the two germline ends.

The chain is built from TRBV28 and TRBJ2-1; possible D gene TRBD2, 7 bases. The CDR3 is made up of 15 amino acids. The germline gives CDR1 MDHEN, CDR2 SYDVKM. The V end lost 5 bases, the J end lost 10 bases, and 21 bases lay between the germline ends. Here the CDR3 reads CASSPEQGGSHEQFF. In nucleotides, the CDR3 is TGTGCCAGCAGTCCCGAACAGGGAGGGAGCCACGAGCAGTTCTTC.

This clonotype was observed a handful of times. CDR3 residues: CASSRPPPGDYGYTF. The CDR3 DNA reads as TGTGCCAGCAGCAGGCCACCCCCAGGGGACTATGGCTACACCTTC. The V and J genes are TRBV9 and TRBJ1-2; a possible D gene is TRBD1 (6 bases). Germline V gene lookup returns CDR1 SGDLS and CDR2 YYNGEE. V was cut by 4 bases and J by 3 bases, with 16 bases left in between. CDR3 length equals 15 residues.

The sample holds many counts of this clonotype. J is TRBJ2-7 and V is TRBV29-1; 9 bases are a match to TRBD1. The V gene end was trimmed by 6 bases and the J gene end by 3 bases; junction bases not matched to a gene: 6. This CDR3 region has 13 residues. Germline CDR1 and CDR2: SQVTM and ANQGSEA. The CDR3 coding sequence is TGCAGCGTGGAGACAGGGGGGGACTACGAGCAGTACTTC. This encodes CSVETGGDYEQYF.